This T cell receptor beta chain comes out of a study of CD8+CD57+ T cells in acquired aplastic anemia. Notes on the study in general: Between patients and controls, CD8+ Simpson's diversity did not vary significantly. Overlapping CD8+ CDR3 repertoires of patients and controls contained under 35 shared sequences.

The table lists this clonotype with a few counts. The antigen is undetermined. Genomic DNA was employed as the template in profiling TCR beta VDJ and CDR3. TCRdb reprocessed the reads with MiXCR, giving one entry per CDR3 protein. In the table there are about 220,000 distinct CDR3 sequences, approximately 35% of which are singletons. CDR3 length: 13 amino acids. CDR1 is SGHRS and CDR2 is YFSETQ in the germline V gene. V shed 6 bases, J shed 6 bases, and the junction held 8 bases outside the gene matches. This sequence joins TRBV5-1 and TRBJ2-7; TRBD1 agrees at 8 bases. The sequenced material came from sorted CD4+, CD8+, or CD8+CD57+ T cells (not recorded which) from PBMCs. The sequence came from a human donor in good health, serving as a control. CDR3 sequence: CASNPIDRGEQYF. The CDR3 DNA reads TGCGCCAGCAACCCAATCGACAGGGGCGAGCAGTACTTC.